What follows are 26 T cell receptor beta chains derived from one specimen sequenced in a study of T cells in localized non-small cell lung cancer. Clones were sequenced by immunoSEQ multiplex PCR, and TCRdb holds only the in-frame ones, with some missing. The table lists 70,000 to 95,000 clones, around 90% of them singletons, with roughly 3.9% in the top ten. The material was PBMCs, obtained before any cancer treatment. These receptors were collected from a woman between 35 and 70 years old with stage II squamous cell lung carcinoma.

This clone came up once. This sequence joins TRBV18 and TRBJ2-1; weak D call: TRBD1 (6 bases). Germline lookup yields CDR1 KGHSH and CDR2 LQKENI. V dropped 2 bases and J dropped 3 bases, with 14 bases sitting between them. CDR3 length: 16 residues. The CDR3 region has the DNA TGTGCCAGCTCACCAAGATCCAGGGGTGACTACAATGAGCAGTTCTTC. Protein: CASSPRSRGDYNEQFF.

This chain uses TRBV18 with TRBJ2-1, with D perhaps TRBD2 (6 bases). Germline V gives CDR1 KGHSH, CDR2 LQKENI. Trimming stripped 1 base from V and 0 bases from J, with 16 bases between. The CDR3 consists of 18 residues. CDR3 DNA sequence: TGTGCCAGCTCACCACGCCCTCTAGCGACCAGCTCCTACAATGAGCAGTTCTTC. Protein: CASSPRPLATSSYNEQFF.

The chain recombines TRBV7-9 with TRBJ1-6, with 9 bases fitting TRBD1. The CDR3 has 15 residues. The germline V gene has CDR1 SEHNR and CDR2 FQNEAQ (reference sequence). Losses at the gene ends were 4 bases for V and 9 bases for J; bases not matched to a gene: 7. The DNA of the CDR3 is TGTGCCAGCAGCTCCGGGACAGGGCCTAGTTCACCCCTCCACTTT. Translating gives CASSSGTGPSSPLHF. Complete variable domain (other parts from reference TRBV7-9 and TRBJ1-6): DTGVSQNPRHKITKRGQNVTFRCDPISEHNRLYWYRQTLGQGPEFLTYFQNEAQLEKSRLLSDRFSAERPKGSFSTLEIQRTEQGDSAMYLCASSSGTGPSSPLHFGNGTRLTVT.

CDR3 amino acids: CASSTTGGLYEQYF. CDR3 in DNA: TGCGCCAGCAGCACGACAGGGGGCCTCTACGAGCAGTACTTC. The chain employs TRBV5-1 and TRBJ2-7, with 10 bases identical to TRBD1. CDR3 size: 14 residues. J was trimmed by 3 bases and V by 4 bases; bases with no gene match: 4. Germline V gene sequence: CDR1 SGHRS, CDR2 YFSETQ.

The rearrangement uses TRBV11-2 and TRBJ1-1; D gene ambiguous. V was pared by 1 base and J by 1 base, with 10 bases between. Germline V gene data show CDR1 as SGHAT and CDR2 as FQNNGV. This CDR3 contains 15 residues. The CDR3 region is CASSLVGASNTEAFF. The CDR3 DNA follows: TGTGCCAGCAGCTTAGTGGGAGCATCGAACACTGAAGCTTTCTTT.

J is TRBJ1-1 and V is TRBV11-2; D perhaps matches TRBD1 (6 bases). The CDR3 extends over 15 amino acids. Per germline, CDR1 SGHAT and CDR2 FQNNGV. V shed 3 bases and J shed 0 bases, with 11 bases lying between them. The CDR3 DNA reads as TGTGCCAGCAGCTTGGCTGCAGGGGTGAACACTGAAGCTTTCTTT. Its translation: CASSLAAGVNTEAFF. The variable domain in full, with the rest retrieved from reference TRBV11-2 and TRBJ1-1, is EAGVAQSPRYKIIEKRQSVAFWCNPISGHATLYWYQQILGQGPKLLIQFQNNGVVDDSQLPKDRFSAERLKGVDSTLKIQPAKLEDSAVYLCASSLAAGVNTEAFFGQGTRLTVV.

The V and J genes are TRBV27 and TRBJ1-5, with D possibly being TRBD1 (6 bases). Germline CDR1 is MNHEY and CDR2 is SMNVEV (reference sequence). Trimming removed 2 bases from V and 5 bases from J, with 7 bases in between. CDR3 length: 13 residues. The CDR3: CASSLEGDQPQHF. CDR3 in DNA: TGTGCCAGCAGTTTAGAGGGGGATCAGCCCCAGCATTTT.

The CDR3 protein is CASRTSFASTDTQYF. The CDR3 DNA is TGCGCCAGCCGAACTAGCTTTGCTAGCACAGATACGCAGTATTTT. The chain couples TRBV5-1 to TRBJ2-3; maybe TRBD2 (6 bases). V dropped 7 bases and J dropped 0 bases, with 15 bases sitting between them. The germline CDR1 and CDR2 sequences are SGHRS and YFSETQ. There are 15 residues in the CDR3.

The V and J genes are TRBV20-1 and TRBJ1-4, with no clear D. V was pared by 3 bases and J by 7 bases, with 6 bases between. The CDR3 is made up of 11 amino acids. Germline V gene sequence: CDR1 DFQATT, CDR2 SNEGSKA (reference sequence). The CDR3 region is CSASRGEKLFF. CDR3 DNA: TGCAGTGCTAGCCGAGGTGAAAAACTGTTTTTT.

As for this clone: A read error may account for a junction end that differs from germline. The V gene is TRBV15, the J gene TRBJ1-5, with 8 bases aligning to TRBD1. CDR1 LNHNV and CDR2 YYDKDF come from the germline V gene (reference sequence). The CDR3 loop spans 20 amino acids. CDR3 amino acids: CATPPRSVTPADRENRPQHF. CDR3 DNA: TGTGCCACCCCACCCCGCAGTGTTACACCAGCGGACAGGGAAAATCGGCCCCAGCATTTT.

The chain combines TRBV25-1 with TRBJ2-5; 7 positions agree with TRBD1. Per germline, CDR1 MGHDK and CDR2 SYGVNS. The CDR3 covers 13 residues. The V segment lost 4 bases and the J segment 2 bases; nucleotides outside the gene matches: 1. The CDR3 bases are TGTGCCAGCAGTGGACAGGGTCAAGAGACCCAGTACTTC. It yields the protein CASSGQGQETQYF.

This clone was counted a single time. The chain combines TRBV30 with TRBJ1-2; D is ambiguous. Germline V gene sequence: CDR1 GTSNPN, CDR2 SVGIG (reference sequence). The length of the CDR3 is 11 residues. The germline V and J ends were trimmed by 5 bases and 0 bases, with 4 bases remaining between them. The CDR3: CAWEANYGYTF. The CDR3 nucleotides read TGTGCCTGGGAAGCTAACTATGGCTACACCTTC.

The V gene is TRBV6-1, the J gene TRBJ1-1; possible D gene TRBD1, 5 bases. There are 15 residues in the CDR3. The V end was cut by 5 bases, the J end by 4 bases, with 17 bases between. Germline CDR1 is MNHNS and CDR2 is SASEGT. CDR3 region: CASSPQGQIGTEAFF. The CDR3 nucleotides read TGTGCCAGCAGTCCACAAGGACAAATTGGCACTGAAGCTTTCTTT.

With regard to this clone: One end of the junction is discordant with germline, which a read error may explain. The genes are TRBV6-1 and TRBJ1-2; D not resolved. The germline CDR1 and CDR2 sequences are MNHNS and SASEGT. The CDR3 length is 12 residues. CDR3 in amino acids: CAISEGEYGYTF. The CDR3 DNA is TGTGCCATCAGTGAAGGAGAATATGGCTACACCTTC.

This chain links TRBV7-9 with TRBJ2-3; tentatively, D is TRBD2 (5 bases). The CDR3 loop spans 13 amino acids. In germline, CDR1 is SEHNR, CDR2 FQNEAQ (reference sequence). The V gene lost 7 bases and the J gene lost 4 bases, with 12 bases spanning the gap. The CDR3 coding sequence is TGTGCCAGCACCGAGGGCCGTCCAGATACGCAGTATTTT. It specifies CASTEGRPDTQYF.

This chain joins TRBV2 and TRBJ2-2; 8 bases match TRBD2. Per germline, CDR1 SNHLY and CDR2 FYNNEI. The CDR3 runs to 15 residues. V shed 8 bases, J shed 8 bases, and the junction held 13 bases outside the gene matches. In DNA, the CDR3 is TGTGCCAGCCGGCGTGGACTAGCTTCGGTGGGGGAGCTGTTTTTT. Its translation is CASRRGLASVGELFF.

The V gene is TRBV5-6, the J gene TRBJ2-7; D may be TRBD2 (5 bases). V dropped 3 bases and J dropped 0 bases, with 19 bases sitting between them. Per the germline V gene, CDR1 is SGHDT and CDR2 is YYEEEE. The CDR3 has 17 amino acids. CDR3 in amino acids: CASSSALRVKSSYEQYF. The CDR3 bases are TGTGCCAGCAGCTCTGCATTGCGGGTGAAGAGCTCCTACGAGCAGTACTTC.

The chain couples TRBV20-1 to TRBJ1-1; D unresolved. The V gene lost 3 bases and the J gene lost 3 bases, with 5 bases spanning the gap. The CDR3 covers 11 residues. Per the germline V gene, CDR1 is DFQATT and CDR2 is SNEGSKA (reference sequence). The CDR3 loop reads CSARIDTEAFF. The CDR3 DNA reads TGCAGTGCTAGGATAGACACTGAAGCTTTCTTT.

The J gene is TRBJ2-7, the V gene TRBV10-2, with D hard to call. Trimming shortened V by 8 bases and J by 5 bases, and 4 bases separated the two germline ends. The CDR3 covers 9 residues. Per germline, CDR1 WSHSY and CDR2 SAAADI. The CDR3 reads CASGHEQYF. CDR3 nucleotides: TGCGCCAGCGGGCACGAGCAGTACTTC.

This chain connects TRBV19 to TRBJ1-3; D is unresolved. CDR3 length equals 14 residues. Trimming pared 5 bases from V and 1 base from J, leaving 9 bases between. The germline gives CDR1 LNHDA, CDR2 SQIVND (reference sequence). The CDR3 loop is CASSYSWSGNTIYF. Written as DNA, the CDR3 is TGTGCCAGTAGTTACTCGTGGTCTGGAAACACCATATATTTT.

This chain links TRBV5-1 with TRBJ1-4, with D possibly TRBD1 on 5 matching bases. The V end was cut by 4 bases, the J end by 7 bases, with 11 bases between. Germline loops: CDR1 SGHRS, CDR2 YFSETQ. CDR3 length: 13 residues. The CDR3 nucleotides are TGCGCCAGCAGCCCGGGGGACCTTGAAAAACTGTTTTTT. Encoded protein: CASSPGDLEKLFF.

In DNA form, the CDR3 reads TGTGCCAGCAGTTTCTGGTCTGAAGCTTTCTTT. It translates to CASSFWSEAFF. The chain uses TRBV28 and TRBJ1-1, with no clear D. The CDR3 runs to 11 residues. The germline gives CDR1 MDHEN, CDR2 SYDVKM. With 3 bases removed from V and 6 bases from J, the gap between germline ends came to 5 bases.

This chain uses TRBV30 with TRBJ2-1, with D possibly matching TRBD2 (6 bases). This CDR3 has 15 amino acids. With 5 bases removed from V and 7 bases from J, the gap between germline ends came to 21 bases. Looked up from germline, CDR1 is GTSNPN and CDR2 is SVGIG (reference sequence). The CDR3 sequence is CAWVPGARWGNEQFF. The CDR3, as DNA: TGTGCCTGGGTCCCGGGAGCTCGGTGGGGGAATGAGCAGTTCTTC.

This rearrangement joins TRBV5-5 to TRBJ1-5, with 7 bases aligning to TRBD1. The length of the CDR3 is 14 residues. The junction had 3 bases not matched to a gene; V was cut back by 2 bases and J by 4 bases. Germline assignment: CDR1 SGHKS and CDR2 YYEKEE (reference sequence). The CDR3 DNA is TGTGCCAGCAGCTTTCCAGGGGGGAATCAGCCCCAGCATTTT. Translating it yields CASSFPGGNQPQHF.

The CDR3 region is CASSADRVTPYEQYF. CDR3 bases: TGTGCCAGCAGTGCCGACAGGGTTACTCCCTACGAGCAGTACTTC. The genes are TRBV6-1 and TRBJ2-7; 7 nucleotides align to TRBD1. The CDR3 is 15 amino acids. Germline V gene lookup returns CDR1 MNHNS and CDR2 SASEGT. V shed 4 bases, J shed 2 bases, and the junction held 8 bases outside the gene matches.

The J gene is TRBJ2-3, the V gene TRBV7-7; D is possibly TRBD2 (6 bases). This CDR3 is built from 14 residues. The germline gives CDR1 SSHAT, CDR2 FNYEAQ (reference sequence). The CDR3 coding sequence is TGTGCTAGCGCAGCCGCGGGGAGCACAGATACGCAGTATTTT. Protein: CASAAAGSTDTQYF.